Presented here are 29 T cell receptor beta chains from one specimen sequenced in a study of blood T cell repertoires in COVID-19. Here immunoSEQ multiplex PCR was the method, and the copy in TCRdb shows in-frame clones only, minus some. The sample records about 110,000 clones, about four fifths being singletons. Sequenced sample: peripheral blood. The source is a woman in her sixties or seventies with acute or convalescent COVID-19.

The chain links TRBV6-5 to TRBJ1-1, with 11 positions matching TRBD1. CDR1 MNHEY and CDR2 SVGAGI come from the germline V gene. The CDR3 totals 15 residues. V was pared by 6 bases and J by 4 bases, with 7 bases of the junction left unmatched. CDR3 sequence (DNA): TGTGCCAGCAGACCCGGGACAGGGGGATTCACTGAAGCTTTCTTT. This encodes CASRPGTGGFTEAFF.

CDR3 residues: CASRPDRGGAFF. CDR3 nucleotides: TGTGCCAGCAGACCAGACAGGGGGGGAGCTTTCTTT. The rearrangement links TRBV2 to TRBJ1-1, with 9 nucleotides matching TRBD1. The length of the CDR3 is 12 residues. V shed 6 bases, J shed 10 bases, and the junction held 6 bases outside the gene matches. CDR1 SNHLY and CDR2 FYNNEI come from the germline V gene.

This rearrangement joins TRBV7-9 to TRBJ2-7, with a tentative D call TRBD1 (5 bases). This CDR3 region has 14 residues. The V end lost 4 bases, the J end lost 3 bases, and 13 bases lay between the germline ends. Germline V lookup: CDR1 SEHNR, CDR2 FQNEAQ (reference sequence). CDR3 sequence reads: CASSSQGYVYEQYF. The CDR3 nucleotides read TGTGCCAGCAGCTCGCAGGGCTACGTCTACGAGCAGTACTTC.

This chain links TRBV21-1 with TRBJ2-2; TRBD1, the table's D call, was not compared with the DNA. TRBV21-1 is a pseudogene segment. The CDR3 length is 17 residues. This CDR3 is CASLNNCTGGRTGELFF. For the CDR3, the DNA is TGTGCCAGCCTAAACAACTGCACAGGGGGCCGCACAGGGGAGCTGTTTTTT.

V is TRBV29-1 and J is TRBJ1-2, with 7 positions matching TRBD1. This CDR3 spans 14 amino acids. CDR1 and CDR2 (germline): SQVTM, ANQGSEA. V gave up 6 bases and J gave up 4 bases; unmatched junction bases: 11. CDR3: CSVVGQAGRYGYTF. The CDR3 DNA reads TGCAGCGTGGTAGGACAGGCGGGCCGCTATGGCTACACCTTC.

V is TRBV9 and J is TRBJ2-5, with 8 bases lining up with TRBD1. The CDR3 totals 16 residues. The J segment lost 3 bases and the V segment lost 3 bases, leaving 10 bases of the junction unmatched. Per germline, CDR1 SGDLS and CDR2 YYNGEE. The CDR3 sequence: CASSDGTGGREETQYF. The CDR3 region has the DNA TGTGCCAGCAGCGATGGGACAGGAGGTAGGGAAGAGACCCAGTACTTC.

The chain employs TRBV20-1 and TRBJ2-7; 7 bases align to TRBD1. The CDR3 has 14 residues. V was pared by 3 bases and J by 2 bases, with 7 bases of the junction left unmatched. Germline CDR1 DFQATT, CDR2 SNEGSKA (reference sequence). This chain's CDR3 is CSASPGQVPYEQYF. The CDR3 DNA reads as TGCAGTGCTAGTCCCGGACAGGTTCCCTACGAGCAGTACTTC.

The chain has TRBV7-9 and TRBJ2-7, with 12 bases matching TRBD1. V trimming: 1 base; J trimming: 9 bases; junction bases outside the gene matches: 4. Germline V gene sequence: CDR1 SEHNR, CDR2 FQNEAQ (reference sequence). CDR3 length: 14 amino acids. CDR3 nucleotide sequence: TGTGCCAGCAGCTTAGAGGGACAGGGGGCAAGGCAGTACTTC. It yields the protein CASSLEGQGARQYF. Full variable domain (remainder filled in from reference TRBV7-9 and TRBJ2-7): DTGVSQNPRHKITKRGQNVTFRCDPISEHNRLYWYRQTLGQGPEFLTYFQNEAQLEKSRLLSDRFSAERPKGSFSTLEIQRTEQGDSAMYLCASSLEGQGARQYFGPGTRLTVT.

The chain employs TRBV5-1 and TRBJ2-7, with TRBD1 matching 10 bases. V lost 7 bases, J lost 5 bases, and 12 bases stayed unmatched. The CDR3 is 15 amino acids. The germline V gene has CDR1 SGHRS and CDR2 YFSETQ. CDR3 loop: CASRRWLDRGDEQYF. Written as DNA, the CDR3 is TGCGCCAGCCGCCGGTGGTTGGACAGGGGGGACGAGCAGTACTTC.

This clone was counted a single time. The V and J genes are TRBV28 and TRBJ1-5; D unclear. Germline V gene data show CDR1 as MDHEN and CDR2 as SYDVKM. The CDR3 is 15 amino acids. The germline V and J ends were trimmed by 5 bases and 2 bases, with 13 bases remaining between them. In DNA, the CDR3 is TGTGCCAGCAGTCCCCCCGTTTCGGGCAATCAGCCCCAGCATTTT. Residues: CASSPPVSGNQPQHF.

This chain links TRBV28 with TRBJ1-1, with 11 bases fitting TRBD1. This CDR3 comprises 14 residues. Germline CDR1 MDHEN, CDR2 SYDVKM. After removal of 6 bases from V and 0 bases from J, the junction contained 0 bases not matched to a gene. The CDR3 DNA follows: TGTGCCAGCAGGGGACAGGGGGTGAACACTGAAGCTTTCTTT. Amino acid sequence: CASRGQGVNTEAFF.

The chain links TRBV28 to TRBJ2-4; 7 bases agree with TRBD1. The CDR3 sequence is 16 residues long. Trimming at V came to 7 bases and at J to 0 bases, leaving 9 bases not matched to a gene. CDR1 is MDHEN, CDR2 SYDVKM, per germline. CDR3 sequence reads: CASTSLQGLAKNIQYF. The CDR3 nucleotides read TGTGCCAGCACCAGCCTACAGGGGTTAGCCAAAAACATTCAGTACTTC.

This rearrangement joins TRBV29-1 to TRBJ2-7; D may be TRBD2 (6 bases). Germline V gene lookup returns CDR1 SQVTM and CDR2 ANQGSEA. The length of the CDR3 is 11 residues. The V end lost 5 bases, the J end lost 6 bases, and 11 bases lay between the germline ends. For the CDR3, the DNA is TGCAGCGTTTTACTAGCTGGCGAGCAGTACTTC. Residues: CSVLLAGEQYF.

The chain uses TRBV20-1 and TRBJ2-7; TRBD2 matches at 7 bases. The CDR3 extends over 11 amino acids. The V gene's germline CDR1 is DFQATT and CDR2 SNEGSKA (reference sequence). CDR3 region: CSPSGPNEQYF. CDR3 DNA: TGCAGCCCTAGCGGACCGAACGAGCAGTACTTC.

The chain joins TRBV7-2 to TRBJ2-1; 8 bases are a match to TRBD2. Germline assignment: CDR1 SGHTA and CDR2 FQGNSA. The V and J ends lost 0 bases and 10 bases, in that order; junction bases with no gene match: 11. The CDR3 is made up of 16 amino acids. CDR3 amino acids: CASSLARGGGFFEQFF. For the CDR3, the DNA is TGTGCCAGCAGCTTAGCGCGTGGCGGGGGGTTTTTCGAGCAGTTCTTC.

This chain uses TRBV6-2 or TRBV6-3 with TRBJ1-5; D is perhaps TRBD1 (6 bases). Trimming shortened V by 5 bases and J by 4 bases, and 18 bases separated the two germline ends. Germline CDR1 is MNHEY and CDR2 is SVGEGT. This CDR3 comprises 16 residues. This chain's CDR3 is CASSEARGGANQPQHF. The CDR3 DNA is TGTGCCAGCAGTGAGGCGCGCGGGGGCGCTAATCAGCCCCAGCATTTT.

The chain joins TRBV5-6 to TRBJ2-5; 9 bases match TRBD2. Trimming removed 0 bases from V and 4 bases from J; junction bases left unmatched: 10. Looked up from germline, CDR1 is SGHDT and CDR2 is YYEEEE. The CDR3 has 17 amino acids. In nucleotides, the CDR3 is TGTGCCAGCAGCTTGGCTAGCGGGACCGCCAGGGGAGAGACCCAGTACTTC. Encoded protein: CASSLASGTARGETQYF.

This chain joins TRBV7-9 and TRBJ1-2; tentative D call: TRBD1 (6 bases). There are 13 residues in the CDR3. Germline V gene sequence: CDR1 SEHNR, CDR2 FQNEAQ (reference sequence). V shed 6 bases and J shed 1 base, with 9 bases lying between them. The CDR3 DNA is TGTGCCAGCAGGGGACACTATAACTATGGCTACACCTTC. Translation: CASRGHYNYGYTF.

This chain connects TRBV28 to TRBJ1-5; the D gene is possibly TRBD1 (6 bases). The CDR3 is 13 amino acids. Germline loops: CDR1 MDHEN, CDR2 SYDVKM. V lost 6 bases and J 7 bases, leaving 13 bases between the germline ends. DNA of the CDR3: TGTGCCAGCAGCCGCAGGGGTACCCAGCCCCAGCATTTT. Amino acids: CASSRRGTQPQHF.

This clone was seen once. The genes are TRBV20-1 and TRBJ1-1, with D possibly matching TRBD1 (6 bases). The CDR3 runs 11 residues. Germline V CDR1 and CDR2: DFQATT, SNEGSKA (reference sequence). V lost 5 bases, J lost 8 bases, and 12 bases lay in between. The CDR3 nucleotides read TGCAGTGCTTCACCGGGACAAGAAGCTTTCTTT. Translated: CSASPGQEAFF.

The sample holds one count of this clone. This chain uses TRBV10-3 with TRBJ2-1; 8 positions agree with TRBD2. Germline CDR1 and CDR2: ENHRY and SYGVKD. With V trimmed by 6 bases and J by 3 bases, 7 bases remained unmatched. The CDR3 extends over 15 amino acids. The CDR3, as DNA: TGTGCCATCAGGATAAGCGGGAGTGTCTACAATGAGCAGTTCTTC. Encoded protein: CAIRISGSVYNEQFF.

This sequence joins TRBV5-4 and TRBJ1-5; D gene uncertain. This CDR3 is built from 13 residues. Germline V gene sequence: CDR1 SGHNT, CDR2 YYREEE (reference sequence). Trimming removed 4 bases at V and 6 bases at J, with 11 bases between. CDR3 coding DNA: TGTGCCAGCAGCCGCGAGCCGAGTCAGCCCCAGCATTTT. It yields the protein CASSREPSQPQHF.

The rearrangement uses TRBV25-1 and TRBJ2-7, with 7 nucleotides matching TRBD1. Germline assignment: CDR1 MGHDK and CDR2 SYGVNS. There are 15 residues in the CDR3. After removal of 4 bases from V and 6 bases from J, the junction contained 12 bases not matched to a gene. In nucleotides, the CDR3 is TGTGCCAGCAGTGGAAGGGACAGCCTAAGGGGCGAGCAGTACTTC. This sequence encodes CASSGRDSLRGEQYF.

This clone occurred once. The chain has TRBV6-6 and TRBJ2-7; the D gene is possibly TRBD2 (5 bases). The CDR3 is 14 amino acids. CDR1 is MNHNY, CDR2 SVGAGI, per germline (reference sequence). V lost 2 bases and J 4 bases, leaving 12 bases between the germline ends. DNA of the CDR3: TGTGCCAGCAGTTACGTAGGCGCGGGTTACGAGCAGTACGTC. It is translated as CASSYVGAGYEQYV.

V is TRBV18 and J is TRBJ2-7, with TRBD1 as a possible D gene (6 bases). The germline gives CDR1 KGHSH, CDR2 LQKENI. The CDR3 spans 13 residues. The V end was cut by 2 bases, the J end by 2 bases, with 7 bases between. CDR3 loop: CASSPEGAYEQYF. The CDR3, as DNA: TGTGCCAGCTCACCAGAGGGGGCCTACGAGCAGTACTTC.

The rearrangement joins TRBV18 to TRBJ2-2; 7 bases agree with TRBD1. This CDR3 is 14 amino acids long. Trimming removed 3 bases from V and 5 bases from J; junction bases left unmatched: 3. CDR1 KGHSH and CDR2 LQKENI come from the germline V gene. The CDR3 region is CASSPTGTTGELFF. Written as DNA, the CDR3 is TGTGCCAGCTCACCGACAGGGACGACCGGGGAGCTGTTTTTT.

This rearrangement joins TRBV7-3 to TRBJ2-3, with 7 nucleotides matching TRBD1. V was clipped by 4 bases and J by 4 bases; unmatched bases: 5. CDR1 is SGHTA and CDR2 is FQGTGA in the germline V gene. The CDR3 loop spans 14 amino acids. In DNA, the CDR3 is TGTGCCAGCAGCTCCGACACAGGGGCAGATACGCAGTATTTT. This sequence encodes CASSSDTGADTQYF.

The rearrangement uses TRBV6-2 or TRBV6-3 and TRBJ2-7; possibly TRBD2 for D (6 bases). Germline V gene data show CDR1 as MNHEY and CDR2 as SVGEGT. The CDR3 consists of 14 residues. V was cut by 5 bases and J by 4 bases, with 15 bases left in between. In nucleotides, the CDR3 is TGTGCCAGCAGTGGGGACTTGCAAACTTACGAGCAGTACGTC. Amino acids: CASSGDLQTYEQYV.

The V gene is TRBV29-1, the J gene TRBJ1-2; 7 bases map to TRBD1. CDR1 and CDR2 (germline): SQVTM, ANQGSEA. Trimming cost V 1 base and J 8 bases; bases outside gene matches: 7. This CDR3 contains 13 residues. CDR3 nucleotides: TGCAGCGTTGAAGTCAACAGGGGTCTCGGCTACACCTTC. This gives the protein CSVEVNRGLGYTF.